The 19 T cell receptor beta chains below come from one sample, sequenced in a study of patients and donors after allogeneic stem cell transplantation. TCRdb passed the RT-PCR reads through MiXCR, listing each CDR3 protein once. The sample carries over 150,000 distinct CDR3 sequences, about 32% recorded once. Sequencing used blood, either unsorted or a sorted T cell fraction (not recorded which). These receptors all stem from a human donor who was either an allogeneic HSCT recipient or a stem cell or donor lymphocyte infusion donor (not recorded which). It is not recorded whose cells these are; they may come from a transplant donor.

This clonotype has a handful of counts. The CDR3 nucleotides read TGTGCCAGCGTCTTATCAGCTCACTCTGGGGCCAACGTCCTGACTTTC. Protein: CASVLSAHSGANVLTF. The rearrangement links TRBV28 to TRBJ2-6; no definite D call. Looked up from germline, CDR1 is MDHEN and CDR2 is SYDVKM. This CDR3 is built from 16 residues. V was cut by 8 bases and J by 0 bases, with 14 bases left in between. Together with reference TRBV28 and TRBJ2-6, the CDR3 gives the full variable domain: DVKVTQSSRYLVKRTGEKVFLECVQDMDHENMFWYRQDPGLGLRLIYFSYDVKMKEKGDIPEGYSVSREKKERFSLILESASTNQTSMYLCASVLSAHSGANVLTFGAGSRLTVL.

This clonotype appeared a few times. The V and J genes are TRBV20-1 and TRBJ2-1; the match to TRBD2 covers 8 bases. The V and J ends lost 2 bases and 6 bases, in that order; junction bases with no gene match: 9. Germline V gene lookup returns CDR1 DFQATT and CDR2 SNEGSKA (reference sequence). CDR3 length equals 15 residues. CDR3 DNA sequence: TGCAGTGCTAGAAATAGCGGGACGCGTGGCAATGAGCAGTTCTTC. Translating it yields CSARNSGTRGNEQFF.

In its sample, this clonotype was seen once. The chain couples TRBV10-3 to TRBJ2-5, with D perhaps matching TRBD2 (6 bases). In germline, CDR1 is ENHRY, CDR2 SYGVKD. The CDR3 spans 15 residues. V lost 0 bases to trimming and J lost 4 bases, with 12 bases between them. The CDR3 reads CAISESTGGTETQYF. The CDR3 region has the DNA TGTGCCATCAGTGAGTCGACTGGAGGGACAGAGACCCAGTACTTC.

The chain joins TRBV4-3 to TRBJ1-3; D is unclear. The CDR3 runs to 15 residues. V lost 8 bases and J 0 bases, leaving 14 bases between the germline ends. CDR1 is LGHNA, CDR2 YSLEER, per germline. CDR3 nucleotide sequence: TGCGCCAGCGCCGCTGATTCCTCCTCTGGAAACACCATATATTTT. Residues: CASAADSSSGNTIYF.

DNA for the CDR3: TGCAGCGTTGAGGTCCCTCCTACCTACGAGCAGTACTTC. As protein: CSVEVPPTYEQYF. The chain carries TRBV29-1 and TRBJ2-7, with D unresolved. Germline lookup yields CDR1 SQVTM and CDR2 ANQGSEA. With 3 bases removed from V and 2 bases from J, the gap between germline ends came to 11 bases. There are 13 residues in the CDR3.

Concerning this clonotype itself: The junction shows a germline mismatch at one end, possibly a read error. The CDR3 region is CASSLGEGKPRHF. The CDR3 nucleotides are TGTGCCAGCAGCTTAGGGGAGGGGAAGCCCCGGCATTTT. The genes are TRBV7-2 and TRBJ1-5; D possibly corresponds to TRBD1 (5 bases). From germline, CDR1 is SGHTA and CDR2 FQGNSA. CDR3 length: 13 residues.

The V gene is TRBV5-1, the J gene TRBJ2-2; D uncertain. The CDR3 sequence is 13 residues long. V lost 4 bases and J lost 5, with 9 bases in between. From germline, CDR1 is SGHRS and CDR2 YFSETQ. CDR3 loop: CASSKQRTGELFF. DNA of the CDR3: TGCGCCAGCAGCAAACAGAGGACCGGGGAGCTGTTTTTT.

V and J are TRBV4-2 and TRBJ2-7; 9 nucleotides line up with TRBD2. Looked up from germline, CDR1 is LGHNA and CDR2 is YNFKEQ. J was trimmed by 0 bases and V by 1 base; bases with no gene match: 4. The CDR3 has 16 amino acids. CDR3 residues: CASSQGLAGLSYEQYF. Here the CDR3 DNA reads TGTGCCAGCAGCCAAGGTCTAGCGGGGCTCTCCTACGAGCAGTACTTC.

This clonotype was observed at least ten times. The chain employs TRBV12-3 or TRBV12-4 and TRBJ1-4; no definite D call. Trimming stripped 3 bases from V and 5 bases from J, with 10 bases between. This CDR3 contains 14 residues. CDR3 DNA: TGTGCCAGCAGTTTCTGGGCTTCGAATGAAAAACTGTTTTTT. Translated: CASSFWASNEKLFF.

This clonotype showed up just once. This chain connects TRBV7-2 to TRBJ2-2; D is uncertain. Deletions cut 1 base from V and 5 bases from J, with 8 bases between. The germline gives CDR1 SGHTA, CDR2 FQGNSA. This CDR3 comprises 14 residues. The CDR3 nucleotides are TGTGCCAGCAGCTTAGGGGTTGGAACCGGGGAGCTGTTTTTT. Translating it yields CASSLGVGTGELFF.

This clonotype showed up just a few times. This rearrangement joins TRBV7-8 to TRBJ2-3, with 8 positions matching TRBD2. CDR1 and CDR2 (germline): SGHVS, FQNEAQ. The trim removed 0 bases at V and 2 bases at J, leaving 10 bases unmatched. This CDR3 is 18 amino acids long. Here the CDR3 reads CASSLALGAGANTDTQYF. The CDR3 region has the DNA TGTGCCAGCAGCTTAGCGTTGGGAGCGGGAGCCAACACAGATACGCAGTATTTT. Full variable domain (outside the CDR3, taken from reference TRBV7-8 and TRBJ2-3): GAGVSQSPRYKVAKRGQDVALRCDPISGHVSLFWYQQALGQGPEFLTYFQNEAQLDKSGLPSDRFFAERPEGSVSTLKIQRTQQEDSAVYLCASSLALGAGANTDTQYFGPGTRLTVL.

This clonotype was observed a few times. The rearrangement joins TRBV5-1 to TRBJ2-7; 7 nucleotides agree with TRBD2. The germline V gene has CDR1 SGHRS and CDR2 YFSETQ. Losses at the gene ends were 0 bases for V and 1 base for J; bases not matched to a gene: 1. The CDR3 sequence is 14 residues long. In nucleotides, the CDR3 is TGCGCCAGCAGCTTGGGACTAGCTTCCTACGAGCAGTACTTC. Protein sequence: CASSLGLASYEQYF.

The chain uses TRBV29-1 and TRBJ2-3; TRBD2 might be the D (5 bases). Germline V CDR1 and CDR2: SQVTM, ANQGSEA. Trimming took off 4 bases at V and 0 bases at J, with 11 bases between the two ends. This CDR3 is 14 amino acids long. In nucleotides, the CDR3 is TGCAGCGTTGGGGTGGGAGCTAGCACAGATACGCAGTATTTT. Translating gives CSVGVGASTDTQYF.

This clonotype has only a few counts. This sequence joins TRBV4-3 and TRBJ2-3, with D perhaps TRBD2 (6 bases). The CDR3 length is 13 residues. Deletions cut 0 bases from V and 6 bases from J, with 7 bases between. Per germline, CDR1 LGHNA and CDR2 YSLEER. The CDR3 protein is CASSQDLADTQYF. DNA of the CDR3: TGCGCCAGCAGCCAAGATCTAGCGGATACGCAGTATTTT.

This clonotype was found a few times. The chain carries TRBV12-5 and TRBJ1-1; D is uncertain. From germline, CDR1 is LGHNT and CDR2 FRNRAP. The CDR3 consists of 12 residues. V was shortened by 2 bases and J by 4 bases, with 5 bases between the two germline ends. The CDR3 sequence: CASGLQITEAFF. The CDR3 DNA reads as TGTGCTAGTGGTTTGCAGATCACTGAAGCTTTCTTT.

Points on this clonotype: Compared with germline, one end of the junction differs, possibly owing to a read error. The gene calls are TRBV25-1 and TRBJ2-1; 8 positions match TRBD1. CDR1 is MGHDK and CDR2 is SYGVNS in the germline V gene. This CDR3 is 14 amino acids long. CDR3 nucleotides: TGTGTCAGCAGTGACAGGGGCCCCTACAATGAGCAGTTCTTC. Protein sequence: CVSSDRGPYNEQFF.

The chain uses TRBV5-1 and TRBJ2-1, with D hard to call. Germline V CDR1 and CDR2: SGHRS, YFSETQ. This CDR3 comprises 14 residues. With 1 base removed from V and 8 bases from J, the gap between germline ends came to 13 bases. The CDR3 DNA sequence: TGCGCCAGCAGCTTGCACCTAGTTTCCCATGAGCAGTTCTTC. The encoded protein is CASSLHLVSHEQFF.

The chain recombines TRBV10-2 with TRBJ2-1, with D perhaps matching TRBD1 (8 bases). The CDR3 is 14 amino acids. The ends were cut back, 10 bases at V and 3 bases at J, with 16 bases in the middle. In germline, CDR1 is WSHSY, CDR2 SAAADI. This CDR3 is CATTGGGFYNEQFF. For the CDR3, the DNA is TGCGCCACCACAGGGGGGGGGTTCTACAATGAGCAGTTCTTC.

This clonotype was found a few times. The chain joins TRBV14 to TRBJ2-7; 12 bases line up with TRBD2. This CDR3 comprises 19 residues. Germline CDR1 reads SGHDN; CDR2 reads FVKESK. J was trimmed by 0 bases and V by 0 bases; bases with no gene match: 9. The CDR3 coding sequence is TGTGCCAGCAGCCAAGACCCGATACTAGCGGGAGGTAGCTCCTACGAGCAGTACTTC. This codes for CASSQDPILAGGSSYEQYF.